This T cell receptor beta chain derives from a study of cytomegalovirus exposure and HLA in healthy donors. Broader study findings: Earlier results showed most TCR beta V segments being productive about 87% or about 30% of the time. Presence/absence analyses assumed roughly uniform sequencing depth across donors.

This PCR relied on a set of 60 Vbeta primers and 13 Jbeta primers. Sequencing was performed with immunoSEQ multiplex PCR; in TCRdb, only in-frame clones are kept and a portion is missing. The sample records some 78,000 clones, around 70% being singletons. On this clone itself: Its target is unknown.

With V trimmed by 0 bases and J by 2 bases, 2 bases remained unmatched. The CDR3 totals 15 residues. CDR1 and CDR2 from the germline V gene are SGHRS and YFSETQ. The clonotype comes from a man aged 40-50 years in good health and CMV-seropositive. The rearrangement links TRBV5-1 to TRBJ2-3, with 8 bases fitting TRBD2. The material sequenced was PBMCs. CDR3 sequence: CASSLELAVTDTQYF. CDR3 bases: TGCGCCAGCAGCTTGGAACTAGCGGTCACAGATACGCAGTATTTT.